Listed below are T cell receptor beta chains from one sample, sequenced in a study of T-cell reconstitution after alpha-beta-depleted transplantation in children. MiXCR was run by TCRdb on the PCR reads, yielding one entry per CDR3 protein. The sample yields fewer than 250,000 distinct CDR3 sequences, roughly 7.7% seen once. This material consisted of PBMCs, mostly from graft donor cells, taken 180 days after TCRalphabeta/CD19-depleted stem cell transplant. The origin of the receptors is a male patient younger than 18 who had a stem cell transplant for acute lymphoblastic leukemia, so the T cells may come from the graft donor. CDR3s include the opening cysteine and the closing phenylalanine or tryptophan. D genes are given only for firm matches.

>.|TRBV28|TRBJ1-1
CASSFPIRPSLDTEAFF
>.|TRBV20-1|TRBJ2-1
CSASSHGRMKGTYNEQFF
>TRBD2|TRBV29-1|TRBJ2-1
CSVEVSSGGRGNEQFF
>.|TRBV6-6|TRBJ2-7
CASSYPTYYEQYF
>TRBD2|TRBV3-1|TRBJ2-3
CASSQEAGVSTDTQYF
>.|TRBV5-1|TRBJ2-7
CASTKGPTTYEQYF
>.|TRBV5-5|TRBJ2-5
CASRLRGETQYF
>TRBD1|TRBV5-1|TRBJ1-1
CASSPDRGGNTEAFF
>.|TRBV29-1|TRBJ2-7
CSVEDGLAQSYEQYF
>.|TRBV3-1|TRBJ2-1
CASSQVAGRSYNEQFF
>TRBD2|TRBV5-5|TRBJ2-3
CASSPTSGATDTQYF
>.|TRBV20-1|TRBJ1-5
CSARDSRVNQPQHF
>.|TRBV4-3|TRBJ2-1
CASSQDGPGYSYNEQFF
>.|TRBV5-4|TRBJ2-7
CASSFDSISYEQYF
>TRBD2|TRBV5-4|TRBJ2-1
CASSLSGGPRGGEFF
>.|TRBV12-3/TRBV12-4|TRBJ2-7
CASSGQFPGDSTYEQYF
>.|TRBV6-5|TRBJ1-2
CASSSTRQEKAKGYTF
>.|TRBV7-9|TRBJ1-3
CASSRIAIGSGNTIYF
>TRBD1|TRBV7-2|TRBJ1-5
CASRRGTVGNQPQHF
>TRBD2|TRBV4-2|TRBJ2-3
CASSTSGGDTQYF
>.|TRBV19|TRBJ1-2
CASSIDTGIYGYTF
>TRBD2|TRBV5-1|TRBJ2-7
CASSLASWRDHGRNEQYF
>.|TRBV5-4|TRBJ2-1
CASSLGSGKQFF